These T cell receptor beta chains were read from a single sample in a study of blood T cell repertoires in COVID-19. The protocol was immunoSEQ multiplex PCR, while the TCRdb copy is restricted to in-frame clones and leaves out a portion. This sample has over 140,000 clones; about three quarters occur once, and the top ten carry approximately 9%. Sequencing was done on a sample of peripheral blood. Source of these receptors: a woman aged 45 to 65 with active or convalescent COVID-19. Each CDR3 is given with its conserved first and last residue. The D gene is left open where the match is weak. Not all rows give a size; the values are once, few, many and, for expanded clones, a class.

TRBD2,TRBJ2-3,-,TRBV11-2,CASSFPAGIDTQYF,TGTGCCAGCAGCTTCCCAGCGGGGATAGATACGCAGTATTTT
-,TRBJ2-6,few,TRBV7-2,CASSSRSSGANVLTF,TGTGCCAGCAGCTCGAGAAGCTCTGGGGCCAACGTCCTGACTTTC
-,TRBJ1-2,-,TRBV7-9,CASSLGNIGYTF,TGTGCCAGCAGCTTAGGAAACATTGGCTACACCTTC
TRBD1,TRBJ2-1,-,TRBV5-4,CASSGTGGDNTDNEQFF,TGTGCCAGCAGCGGCACAGGGGGCGACAATACCGACAATGAGCAGTTCTTC
TRBD1,TRBJ1-1,-,TRBV5-1,CASSAGQGGNTEAFF,TGCGCCAGCAGCGCCGGACAGGGCGGCAACACTGAAGCTTTCTTT
TRBD1,TRBJ2-7,-,TRBV6-5,CASSPRQGPYEQYF,TGTGCCAGCAGTCCCCGACAGGGCCCCTACGAGCAGTACTTC
TRBD1,TRBJ2-1,few,TRBV9,CASSVVDRVVNEQFF,TGTGCCAGCAGCGTAGTTGACAGGGTCGTAAATGAGCAGTTCTTC
-,TRBJ2-3,-,TRBV11-3,CASSLGGVGTDTQYF,TGTGCCAGCAGCTTAGGGGGAGTTGGCACAGATACGCAGTATTTT
-,TRBJ1-1,-,TRBV12-3/TRBV12-4,CASSLGRVSEAFF,TGTGCCAGCAGTTTAGGGAGAGTGTCTGAAGCTTTCTTT
TRBD1,TRBJ1-1,-,TRBV5-1,CASSSGQMNTEAFF,TGCGCCAGCAGCTCGGGACAGATGAACACTGAAGCTTTCTTT
TRBD2,TRBJ2-3,-,TRBV7-2,CASSFGLAGGGTDTQYF,TGTGCCAGCAGCTTTGGACTAGCGGGAGGGGGAACAGATACGCAGTATTTT
-,TRBJ1-5,-,TRBV19,CARDDNREVQPQHF,TGTGCCAGGGATGACAACAGGGAAGTACAGCCCCAGCATTTT
-,TRBJ1-1,-,TRBV30,CAWSSFPGGRTEAFF,TGTGCCTGGAGTTCGTTCCCCGGGGGGCGGACTGAAGCTTTCTTT
TRBD1,TRBJ2-2,-,TRBV30,CAIQTGLNTGELFF,TGTGCCATACAGACAGGGTTGAACACCGGGGAGCTGTTTTTT
-,TRBJ1-5,once,TRBV30,CAWSGRNQPQHF,TGTGCCTGGAGTGGGAGGAATCAGCCCCAGCATTTT
TRBD2,TRBJ2-4,-,TRBV4-3,CASSQDGRGGNIQYF,TGCGCCAGCAGCCAAGATGGGCGGGGGGGAAACATTCAGTACTTC
TRBD1,TRBJ2-5,few,TRBV7-3,CASSSDRGRETQYF,TGTGCCAGCAGCTCGGACAGGGGACGTGAGACCCAGTACTTC
TRBD1,TRBJ1-1,-,TRBV18,CASSPPHRGGSLGTEAFF,TGTGCCAGCTCACCTCCCCACAGGGGGGGATCACTAGGCACTGAAGCTTTCTTT
-,TRBJ1-5,-,TRBV6-2/TRBV6-3,CASSYGGAGFNQPQHF,TGTGCCAGCAGTTACGGAGGGGCGGGCTTCAATCAGCCCCAGCATTTT
TRBD1,TRBJ1-6,once,TRBV7-8,CASSLGQGAYSPLHF,TGTGCCAGCAGCTTAGGCCAGGGGGCTTATTCACCCCTCCACTTT
TRBD2,TRBJ2-1,-,TRBV7-2,CASSPRLGTSGMNYNEQFF,TGTGCCAGCAGCCCCCGTTTAGGGACTAGCGGGATGAATTACAATGAGCAGTTCTTC
-,TRBJ1-4,-,TRBV5-1,CASSLAGGSGSNEKLFF,TGCGCCAGCAGCTTGGCCGGAGGATCAGGCAGTAATGAAAAACTGTTTTTT
TRBD1,TRBJ1-2,few,TRBV28,CASRNPGQGAYTF,TGTGCCAGCAGAAACCCGGGACAGGGGGCATACACCTTC
TRBD2,TRBJ2-1,once,TRBV19,CASKGTSGSNEQFF,TGTGCCTCTAAGGGGACTAGCGGGAGCAATGAGCAGTTCTTC
TRBD2,TRBJ2-2,few,TRBV3-1/TRBV3-2,CASSQKGLAGDGELFF,TGTGCCAGCAGCCAAAAGGGACTAGCGGGAGACGGGGAGCTGTTTTTT
TRBD2,TRBJ2-3,-,TRBV7-3,CASSPAGTSGPDTQYF,TGTGCCAGCAGCCCCGCCGGGACTAGCGGACCAGATACGCAGTATTTT
TRBD1,TRBJ2-7,-,TRBV7-6,CASSLASGTVTYEQYF,TGTGCCAGCAGCTTAGCGTCCGGGACAGTGACGTACGAGCAGTACTTC
-,TRBJ1-5,-,TRBV18,CASSPSGRGAGSNQPQHF,TGTGCCAGCTCACCATCCGGGAGAGGGGCCGGTAGCAATCAGCCCCAGCATTTT
TRBD2,TRBJ2-5,-,TRBV5-6,CASSLDVGRAWETQYF,TGTGCCAGCAGCTTGGATGTCGGGAGGGCCTGGGAGACCCAGTACTTC
-,TRBJ2-7,-,TRBV12-3/TRBV12-4,CASSLIYEQYF,TGTGCCAGCAGTTTAATATACGAGCAGTACTTC
TRBD2,TRBJ2-7,-,TRBV5-1,CASSPASPGEGEQYF,TGCGCCAGCAGCCCGGCGTCTCCGGGGGAGGGGGAGCAGTACTTC
-,TRBJ2-7,-,TRBV6-5,CAAGTSSSYEQYF,TGTGCCGCGGGGACTTCCAGCTCCTACGAGCAGTACTTC
TRBD1,TRBJ1-1,-,TRBV7-9,CASSTGQGMNTEAFF,TGTGCCAGCAGCACAGGACAGGGCATGAACACTGAAGCTTTCTTT
-,TRBJ2-1,-,TRBV30,CAWSVSRVSGGLQFF,TGTGCCTGGAGTGTATCTCGGGTTTCCGGGGGATTGCAGTTCTTC
-,TRBJ1-5,few,TRBV19,CASSTLNQPQHF,TGTGCCAGTAGTACACTCAATCAGCCCCAGCATTTT
-,TRBJ2-2,-,TRBV4-2,CASSQGRNTGELFF,TGTGCCAGCAGCCAAGGCAGGAACACCGGGGAGCTGTTTTTT
TRBD1,TRBJ1-4,-,TRBV19,CASSVEQGTNEKLFF,TGTGCCAGTAGTGTCGAACAGGGGACTAATGAAAAACTGTTTTTT
-,TRBJ2-3,-,TRBV7-7,CASSLGSGLTDTQYF,TGTGCTAGCAGCTTAGGGTCAGGGCTCACAGATACGCAGTATTTT